The rows below give T cell receptor beta chains drawn from one sample of a study of response to subunit inactivated influenza vaccine. TCRdb re-derived calls from the RT-PCR reads in MiXCR, one entry per CDR3 protein. The table shows over 650,000 distinct CDR3 sequences, with around a sixth occurring only once. The specimen was PBMCs from blood, collected less than 6 days after vaccination. These receptors all stem from a man between 45 and 60 years old who received an inactivated influenza vaccine. Each CDR3 is given with its conserved first and last residue. The order of the fields is clone size, D gene, V gene, J gene, CDR3 DNA, CDR3 protein. A D gene is named only where the DNA matches it firmly. A row's size may be missing; if present it is once, few, many or a size class.

clone_size: NA; d_call: NA; v_call: TRBV9; j_call: TRBJ2-1; cdr3_nt: TGTGCCAGCAGCGCGCCTCCGGGGAACTACAATGAGCAGTTCTTC; cdr3_aa: CASSAPPGNYNEQFF
clone_size: NA; d_call: TRBD1; v_call: TRBV18; j_call: TRBJ2-7; cdr3_nt: TGTGCCAGCTCACCAAGATGGGACAGTTCCGAGCAGTACTTC; cdr3_aa: CASSPRWDSSEQYF
clone_size: few; d_call: NA; v_call: TRBV4-3; j_call: TRBJ2-6; cdr3_nt: TGCGCCAGCAGCCAAGATAGCAGGACCTCTGGGGCCAACGTCCTGACTTTC; cdr3_aa: CASSQDSRTSGANVLTF
clone_size: NA; d_call: TRBD1; v_call: TRBV18; j_call: TRBJ2-3; cdr3_nt: TGTGCCTCCCCACCCCCGGGACAGCGCACAGATACGCAGTATTTT; cdr3_aa: CASPPPGQRTDTQYF
clone_size: NA; d_call: NA; v_call: TRBV7-2; j_call: TRBJ1-1; cdr3_nt: TGTGCCAGCAGCCCCACGGGACCAATGAACACTGAAGCTTTCTTT; cdr3_aa: CASSPTGPMNTEAFF
clone_size: few; d_call: TRBD2; v_call: TRBV4-3; j_call: TRBJ2-5; cdr3_nt: TGCGCCAGCAGCCCGTCTAGCGGGGAAGAGACCCAGTACTTC; cdr3_aa: CASSPSSGEETQYF
clone_size: NA; d_call: TRBD1; v_call: TRBV5-1; j_call: TRBJ2-7; cdr3_nt: TGCGCCAGCAGCTTGGAGGCCAGGGGGTCCGACGAGCAGTACTTC; cdr3_aa: CASSLEARGSDEQYF
clone_size: few; d_call: NA; v_call: TRBV12-3/TRBV12-4; j_call: TRBJ2-1; cdr3_nt: TGTGCCAGCAGCCCCCTGGGGCTAGCCGAAAACAATGAGCAGTTCTTC; cdr3_aa: CASSPLGLAENNEQFF
clone_size: NA; d_call: NA; v_call: TRBV20-1; j_call: TRBJ2-1; cdr3_nt: TGCAGTGCTAAACGGGAGTGGAGTGAGCAGTTCTTC; cdr3_aa: CSAKREWSEQFF
clone_size: few; d_call: TRBD1; v_call: TRBV7-6; j_call: TRBJ2-3; cdr3_nt: TGTGCCAGCAGCTTATCAGGGGGAGAGGGCGATACGCAGTATTTT; cdr3_aa: CASSLSGGEGDTQYF
clone_size: many; d_call: NA; v_call: TRBV6-1; j_call: TRBJ1-1; cdr3_nt: TGTGCCAGCAGTGACAGTTTTTTGAACACTGAAGCTTTCTTT; cdr3_aa: CASSDSFLNTEAFF
clone_size: NA; d_call: NA; v_call: TRBV4-3; j_call: TRBJ2-7; cdr3_nt: TGCGCCAGCAGCCAAGATTTCGCGGGGAACTCCTACGAGCAGTACTTC; cdr3_aa: CASSQDFAGNSYEQYF
clone_size: NA; d_call: TRBD2; v_call: TRBV7-8; j_call: TRBJ2-1; cdr3_nt: TGTGCCAGCAGTAAAAGACTAGCGGGGGGCCATGAGCAGTTCTTC; cdr3_aa: CASSKRLAGGHEQFF
clone_size: many; d_call: NA; v_call: TRBV29-1; j_call: TRBJ2-2; cdr3_nt: TGCAGCGCCGCAAGTGCTTCCGGGGAGCTGTTTTTT; cdr3_aa: CSAASASGELFF
clone_size: NA; d_call: NA; v_call: TRBV9; j_call: TRBJ1-6; cdr3_nt: TGTGCCAGCAGCCCCGCAACCCGCTATAATTCACCCCTCCACTTT; cdr3_aa: CASSPATRYNSPLHF
clone_size: NA; d_call: NA; v_call: TRBV6-1; j_call: TRBJ2-1; cdr3_nt: TGTGCCAGCAGCACCGACACGAGCTCCTACAATGAGCAGTTCTTC; cdr3_aa: CASSTDTSSYNEQFF
clone_size: few; d_call: NA; v_call: TRBV20-1; j_call: TRBJ2-2; cdr3_nt: TGCAGTGCTAGTAGGGACACTTACACCGGGGAGCTGTTTTTT; cdr3_aa: CSASRDTYTGELFF
clone_size: few; d_call: TRBD1; v_call: TRBV7-6; j_call: TRBJ2-7; cdr3_nt: TGTGCCAGCAGCATGGGACAGGCTGTGGGGGAGCAGTACTTC; cdr3_aa: CASSMGQAVGEQYF
clone_size: many; d_call: NA; v_call: TRBV7-7; j_call: TRBJ2-3; cdr3_nt: TGTGCCATCTCACAGACTAGATCGGATACGCAGTATTTT; cdr3_aa: CAISQTRSDTQYF
clone_size: NA; d_call: NA; v_call: TRBV29-1; j_call: TRBJ2-1; cdr3_nt: TGCAGCGGGGGCTACAATGAGCAGTTCTTC; cdr3_aa: CSGGYNEQFF
clone_size: NA; d_call: NA; v_call: TRBV3-1; j_call: TRBJ1-2; cdr3_nt: TGTGCCAGCAGCCGACAGTTCTATGGCTACACCTTC; cdr3_aa: CASSRQFYGYTF
clone_size: NA; d_call: NA; v_call: TRBV12-3/TRBV12-4; j_call: TRBJ2-2; cdr3_nt: TGTGCCAGCAAACCCCCCGGACAGAACACCGGGGAGCTGTTTTTT; cdr3_aa: CASKPPGQNTGELFF
clone_size: NA; d_call: NA; v_call: TRBV5-1; j_call: TRBJ1-2; cdr3_nt: TGCGCCAGCAGCTTGGGCTCAGACAACTATGGCTACACCTTC; cdr3_aa: CASSLGSDNYGYTF
clone_size: few; d_call: TRBD1; v_call: TRBV7-2; j_call: TRBJ1-5; cdr3_nt: TGTGCCAGCAGCTCGTGGACAGGTGGTCAGCCCCAGCATTTT; cdr3_aa: CASSSWTGGQPQHF
clone_size: NA; d_call: TRBD2; v_call: TRBV7-9; j_call: TRBJ2-3; cdr3_nt: TGTGCCAGCAGCCCTCCGGGACTAGGGGGGACAGATACGCAGTATTTT; cdr3_aa: CASSPPGLGGTDTQYF
clone_size: many; d_call: TRBD1; v_call: TRBV20-1; j_call: TRBJ2-7; cdr3_nt: TGCAGTGCTAGGGCGCCCACAGGGGACTACGAGCAGTACTTC; cdr3_aa: CSARAPTGDYEQYF
clone_size: NA; d_call: NA; v_call: TRBV5-6; j_call: TRBJ2-1; cdr3_nt: TGTGCCAGCAGCCGATGGAATGAGCAGTTCTTC; cdr3_aa: CASSRWNEQFF
clone_size: few; d_call: NA; v_call: TRBV9; j_call: TRBJ1-3; cdr3_nt: TGTGCCAGCAGCGCCGCAGGGAACACCATATATTTT; cdr3_aa: CASSAAGNTIYF
clone_size: few; d_call: NA; v_call: TRBV9; j_call: TRBJ2-1; cdr3_nt: TGTGCCAGCAGCGTAGCTAGCGACAATGAGCAGTTCTTC; cdr3_aa: CASSVASDNEQFF
clone_size: few; d_call: TRBD2; v_call: TRBV5-6; j_call: TRBJ2-4; cdr3_nt: TGTGCCAGCAGTGGGGGGGGTGCCAAAAACATTCAGTACTTC; cdr3_aa: CASSGGGAKNIQYF
clone_size: many; d_call: NA; v_call: TRBV29-1; j_call: TRBJ2-1; cdr3_nt: TGCAGCGTTGAGACGACGGCCTACAATGAGCAGTTCTTC; cdr3_aa: CSVETTAYNEQFF
clone_size: NA; d_call: NA; v_call: TRBV2; j_call: TRBJ2-3; cdr3_nt: TGTGCCAGCACGTGGCTTCCCACAGATACGCAGTATTTT; cdr3_aa: CASTWLPTDTQYF
clone_size: few; d_call: NA; v_call: TRBV28; j_call: TRBJ1-2; cdr3_nt: TGTGCCAGCAGTCTCAGACAGGATGGCTACACCTTC; cdr3_aa: CASSLRQDGYTF
clone_size: few; d_call: TRBD2; v_call: TRBV29-1; j_call: TRBJ2-3; cdr3_nt: TGCAGCGTTGCTAGCGGACCTAGGGATACGCAGTATTTT; cdr3_aa: CSVASGPRDTQYF
clone_size: NA; d_call: TRBD1; v_call: TRBV29-1; j_call: TRBJ2-4; cdr3_nt: TGCAGCGTTGGTACAGGGGGAAACATTCAGTACTTC; cdr3_aa: CSVGTGGNIQYF
clone_size: few; d_call: NA; v_call: TRBV9; j_call: TRBJ1-2; cdr3_nt: TGTGCCAGCAGCGTAGACGCCGCTAACTATGGCTACACCTTC; cdr3_aa: CASSVDAANYGYTF
clone_size: few; d_call: TRBD2; v_call: TRBV5-5; j_call: TRBJ2-3; cdr3_nt: TGTGCCAGCACAGCGGGGGCAGATACGCAGTATTTT; cdr3_aa: CASTAGADTQYF
clone_size: NA; d_call: NA; v_call: TRBV20-1; j_call: TRBJ2-7; cdr3_nt: TGCAGTGCTAGAGATGGGGGAATACTGAACGAGCAGTACTTC; cdr3_aa: CSARDGGILNEQYF
clone_size: NA; d_call: TRBD2; v_call: TRBV5-1; j_call: TRBJ2-7; cdr3_nt: TGCGCCAGCAGCTTGGGTGGACTAGCGGGGGCGAAATTGGTTCACGAGCAGTACTTC; cdr3_aa: CASSLGGLAGAKLVHEQYF
clone_size: NA; d_call: TRBD1; v_call: TRBV3-1; j_call: TRBJ2-7; cdr3_nt: TGTGCCAGCAGCCTTCTGACAGGGGGTAACTCCTACGAGCAGTACTTC; cdr3_aa: CASSLLTGGNSYEQYF
clone_size: few; d_call: NA; v_call: TRBV15; j_call: TRBJ2-2; cdr3_nt: TGTGCCACCAGCCCGTCCCAGGGAACCGGGGAGCTGTTTTTT; cdr3_aa: CATSPSQGTGELFF
clone_size: NA; d_call: TRBD2; v_call: TRBV6-2/TRBV6-3; j_call: TRBJ2-1; cdr3_nt: TGTGCCAGCAGCGAAGGACTAGACTCCTACAATGAGCAGTTCTTC; cdr3_aa: CASSEGLDSYNEQFF
clone_size: few; d_call: NA; v_call: TRBV30; j_call: TRBJ2-7; cdr3_nt: TGTGCCTGGAGTGTTGGCAGAACCTACGAGCAGTACTTC; cdr3_aa: CAWSVGRTYEQYF
clone_size: NA; d_call: TRBD2; v_call: TRBV7-8; j_call: TRBJ2-1; cdr3_nt: TGTGCCAGCAGAGGGACTAGCGGGGGGTGGAATGAGCAGTTCTTC; cdr3_aa: CASRGTSGGWNEQFF
clone_size: few; d_call: TRBD1; v_call: TRBV10-3; j_call: TRBJ2-1; cdr3_nt: TGTGCCATCAGCGGACAGGGCTCCTACAATGAGCAGTTCTTC; cdr3_aa: CAISGQGSYNEQFF
clone_size: NA; d_call: NA; v_call: TRBV7-3; j_call: TRBJ2-6; cdr3_nt: TGTGCCAGCAGCTTAACGGGGGCGGGCTCTGGGGCCAACGTCCTGACTTTC; cdr3_aa: CASSLTGAGSGANVLTF
clone_size: NA; d_call: TRBD2; v_call: TRBV10-3; j_call: TRBJ2-2; cdr3_nt: TGTGCCATCACACCGGGACTAGCGGGGACCGGGGAGCTGTTTTTT; cdr3_aa: CAITPGLAGTGELFF
clone_size: few; d_call: NA; v_call: TRBV20-1; j_call: TRBJ2-3; cdr3_nt: TGCAGTGAACTAGTAGGCGCAGATACGCAGTATTTT; cdr3_aa: CSELVGADTQYF
clone_size: NA; d_call: NA; v_call: TRBV7-3; j_call: TRBJ2-1; cdr3_nt: TGTGCCAGCAGCCTCATAGCGGACCGGTACAATGAGCAGTTCTTC; cdr3_aa: CASSLIADRYNEQFF
clone_size: NA; d_call: NA; v_call: TRBV28; j_call: TRBJ2-1; cdr3_nt: TGTGCCAGCTGCGCCTGGGGGGACAGAGAAATTGACAATGAGCAGTTCTTC; cdr3_aa: CASCAWGDREIDNEQFF